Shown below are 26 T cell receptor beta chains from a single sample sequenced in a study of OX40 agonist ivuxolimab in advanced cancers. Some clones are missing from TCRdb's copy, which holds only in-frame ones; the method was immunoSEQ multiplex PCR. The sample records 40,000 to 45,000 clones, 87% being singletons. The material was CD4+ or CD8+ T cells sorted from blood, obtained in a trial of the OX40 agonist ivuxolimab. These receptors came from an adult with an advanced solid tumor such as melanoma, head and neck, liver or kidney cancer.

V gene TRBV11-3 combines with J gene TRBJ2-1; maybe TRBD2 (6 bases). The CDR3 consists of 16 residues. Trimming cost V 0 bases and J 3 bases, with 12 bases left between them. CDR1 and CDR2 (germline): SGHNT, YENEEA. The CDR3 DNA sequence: TGTGCCAGCAGCTTAGATGCGACTAGGGGCTACAATGAGCAGTTCTTC. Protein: CASSLDATRGYNEQFF.

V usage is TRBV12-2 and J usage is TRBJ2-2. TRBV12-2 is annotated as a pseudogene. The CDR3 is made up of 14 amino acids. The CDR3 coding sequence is TGTGCAAGTCGCTTGTACGTGGACACCGGGGAGCTGTTTTTT. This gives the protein CASRLYVDTGELFF.

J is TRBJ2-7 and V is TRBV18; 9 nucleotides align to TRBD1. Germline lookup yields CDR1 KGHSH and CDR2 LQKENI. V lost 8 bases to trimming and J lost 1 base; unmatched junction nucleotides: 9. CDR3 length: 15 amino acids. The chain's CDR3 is CASALDRGLSYEQYF. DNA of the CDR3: TGTGCCAGCGCACTGGACAGGGGCCTGTCCTACGAGCAGTACTTC.

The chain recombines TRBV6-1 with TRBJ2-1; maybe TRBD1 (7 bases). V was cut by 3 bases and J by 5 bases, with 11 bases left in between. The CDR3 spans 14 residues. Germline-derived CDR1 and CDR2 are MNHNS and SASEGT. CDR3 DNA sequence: TGTGCCAGCAGTGAGGAGGGGACAGACAATGAGCAGTTCTTC. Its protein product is CASSEEGTDNEQFF.

In nucleotides, the CDR3 is TGCGCCAGCAGCTTGGCATTGACTAGCGGGATCTTGGAGACCCAGTACTTC. This codes for CASSLALTSGILETQYF. This chain connects TRBV5-1 to TRBJ2-5; 11 nucleotides match TRBD2. CDR1 SGHRS and CDR2 YFSETQ come from the germline V gene. There are 17 residues in the CDR3. J lost 5 bases, V lost 0 bases, and 9 bases had no gene match. Full variable domain (outside the CDR3, taken from reference TRBV5-1 and TRBJ2-5): KAGVTQTPRYLIKTRGQQVTLSCSPISGHRSVSWYQQTPGQGLQFLFEYFSETQRNKGNFPGRFSGRQFSNSRSEMNVSTLELGDSALYLCASSLALTSGILETQYFGPGTRLLVL.

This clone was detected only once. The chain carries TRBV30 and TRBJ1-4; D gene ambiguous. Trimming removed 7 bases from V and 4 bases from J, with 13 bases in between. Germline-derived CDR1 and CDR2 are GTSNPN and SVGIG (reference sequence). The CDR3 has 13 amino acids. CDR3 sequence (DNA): TGTGCCTTGGAAGGACGGAATAATGAAAAACTGTTTTTT. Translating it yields CALEGRNNEKLFF.

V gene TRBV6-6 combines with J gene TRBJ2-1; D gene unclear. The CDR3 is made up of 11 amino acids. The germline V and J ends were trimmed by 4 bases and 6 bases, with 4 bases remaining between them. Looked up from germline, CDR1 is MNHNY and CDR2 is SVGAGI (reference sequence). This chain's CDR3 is CASSLRNEQFF. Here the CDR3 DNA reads TGTGCCAGCAGTTTACGCAATGAGCAGTTCTTC.

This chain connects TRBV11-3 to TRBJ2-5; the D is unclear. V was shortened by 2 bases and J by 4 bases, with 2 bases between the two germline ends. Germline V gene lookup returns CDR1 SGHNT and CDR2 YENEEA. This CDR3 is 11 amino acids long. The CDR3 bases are TGTGCCAGCAGCTTATTAGAGACCCAGTACTTC. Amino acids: CASSLLETQYF.

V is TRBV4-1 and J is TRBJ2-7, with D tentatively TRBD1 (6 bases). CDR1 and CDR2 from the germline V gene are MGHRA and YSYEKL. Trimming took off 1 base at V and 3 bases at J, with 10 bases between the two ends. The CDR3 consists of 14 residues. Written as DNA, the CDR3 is TGCGCCAGCAGCCAAGGAGACAGGAGCTACGAGCAGTACTTC. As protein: CASSQGDRSYEQYF.

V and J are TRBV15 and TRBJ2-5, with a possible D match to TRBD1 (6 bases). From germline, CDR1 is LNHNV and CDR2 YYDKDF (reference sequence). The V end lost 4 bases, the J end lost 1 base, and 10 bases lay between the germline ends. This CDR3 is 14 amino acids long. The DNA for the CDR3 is TGTGCCACCAGCATAGACAGGTCCCAAGAGACCCAGTACTTC. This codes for CATSIDRSQETQYF.

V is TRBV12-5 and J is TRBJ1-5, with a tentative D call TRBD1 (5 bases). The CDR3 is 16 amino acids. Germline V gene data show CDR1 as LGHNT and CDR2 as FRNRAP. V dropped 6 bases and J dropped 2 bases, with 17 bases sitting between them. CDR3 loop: CASGFTGVRGNQPQHF. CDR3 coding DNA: TGTGCTAGTGGCTTTACAGGTGTCCGGGGCAATCAGCCCCAGCATTTT.

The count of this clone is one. DNA for the CDR3: TGCAGTGCCGGGTCCGGGGAGCGAGCTTTCTTT. Encoded protein: CSAGSGERAFF. This chain connects TRBV20-1 to TRBJ1-1, with unresolved D. The CDR3 covers 11 residues. In germline, CDR1 is DFQATT, CDR2 SNEGSKA (reference sequence). V was shortened by 6 bases and J by 10 bases, with 15 bases between the two germline ends.

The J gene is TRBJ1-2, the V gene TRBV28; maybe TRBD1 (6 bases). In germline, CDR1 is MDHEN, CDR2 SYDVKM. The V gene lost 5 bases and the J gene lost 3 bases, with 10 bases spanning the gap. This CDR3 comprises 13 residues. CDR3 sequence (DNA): TGTGCCAGCAGTGGGGGGCTCCACTATGGCTACACCTTC. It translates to CASSGGLHYGYTF.

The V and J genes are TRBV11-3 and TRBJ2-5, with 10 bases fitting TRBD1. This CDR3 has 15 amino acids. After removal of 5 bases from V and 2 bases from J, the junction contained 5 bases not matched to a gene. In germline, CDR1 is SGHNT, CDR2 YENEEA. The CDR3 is CASSLRDRGQETQYF. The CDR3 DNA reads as TGTGCCAGCAGCCTCCGGGACAGGGGACAAGAGACCCAGTACTTC.

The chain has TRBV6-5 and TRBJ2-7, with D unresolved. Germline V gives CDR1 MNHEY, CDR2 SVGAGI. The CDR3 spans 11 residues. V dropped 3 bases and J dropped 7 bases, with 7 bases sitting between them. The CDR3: CASSYVGEQYF. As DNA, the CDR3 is TGTGCCAGCAGTTATGTTGGGGAGCAGTACTTC.

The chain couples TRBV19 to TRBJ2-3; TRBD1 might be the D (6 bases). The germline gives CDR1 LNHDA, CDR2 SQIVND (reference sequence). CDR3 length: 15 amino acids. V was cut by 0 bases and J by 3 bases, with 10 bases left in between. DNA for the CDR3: TGTGCCAGTAGTATAGATCGAACAGGGACAGATACGCAGTATTTT. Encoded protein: CASSIDRTGTDTQYF.

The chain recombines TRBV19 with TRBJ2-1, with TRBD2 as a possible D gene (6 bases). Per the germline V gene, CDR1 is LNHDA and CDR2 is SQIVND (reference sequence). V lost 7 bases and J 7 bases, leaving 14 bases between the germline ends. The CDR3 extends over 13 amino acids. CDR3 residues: CASIKDGGNEQFF. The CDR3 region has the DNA TGTGCCAGTATTAAAGACGGAGGGAATGAGCAGTTCTTC.

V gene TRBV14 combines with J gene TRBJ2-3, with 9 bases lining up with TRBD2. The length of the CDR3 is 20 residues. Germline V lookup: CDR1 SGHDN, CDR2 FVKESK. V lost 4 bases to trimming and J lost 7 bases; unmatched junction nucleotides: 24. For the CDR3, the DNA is TGTGCCAGCAGCCGCCGCGTTAGCGGGAGAGCCAGCCCCGGGATTCATACGCAGTATTTT. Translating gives CASSRRVSGRASPGIHTQYF.

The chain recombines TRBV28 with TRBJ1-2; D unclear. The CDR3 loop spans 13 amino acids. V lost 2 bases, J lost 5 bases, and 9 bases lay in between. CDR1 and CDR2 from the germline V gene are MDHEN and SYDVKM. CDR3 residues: CASSLDGRYGYTF. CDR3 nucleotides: TGTGCCAGCAGTTTAGACGGACGGTATGGCTACACCTTC.

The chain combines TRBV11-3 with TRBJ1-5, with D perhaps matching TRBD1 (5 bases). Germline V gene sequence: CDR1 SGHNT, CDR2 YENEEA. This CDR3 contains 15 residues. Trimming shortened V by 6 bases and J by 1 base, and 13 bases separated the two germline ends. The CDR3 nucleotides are TGTGCCAGCAGGGGGGTGGGGAACAGCAATCAGCCCCAGCATTTT. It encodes CASRGVGNSNQPQHF.

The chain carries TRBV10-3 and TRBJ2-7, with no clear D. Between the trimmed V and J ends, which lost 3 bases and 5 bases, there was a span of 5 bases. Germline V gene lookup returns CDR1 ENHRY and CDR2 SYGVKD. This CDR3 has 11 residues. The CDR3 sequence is CAISERDEQYF. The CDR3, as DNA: TGTGCCATCAGTGAAAGAGACGAGCAGTACTTC.

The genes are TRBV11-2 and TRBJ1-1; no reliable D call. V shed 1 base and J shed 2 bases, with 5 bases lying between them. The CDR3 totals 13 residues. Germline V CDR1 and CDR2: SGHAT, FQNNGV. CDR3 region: CASSLGRNTEAFF. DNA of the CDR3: TGTGCCAGCAGCTTAGGGCGCAACACTGAAGCTTTCTTT.

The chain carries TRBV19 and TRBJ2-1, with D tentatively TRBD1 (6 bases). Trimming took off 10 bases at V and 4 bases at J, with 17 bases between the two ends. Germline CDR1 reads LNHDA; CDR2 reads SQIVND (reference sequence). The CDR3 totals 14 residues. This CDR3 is CATAFNRVYNEQFF. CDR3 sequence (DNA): TGTGCCACGGCTTTTAACAGGGTTTACAATGAGCAGTTCTTC.

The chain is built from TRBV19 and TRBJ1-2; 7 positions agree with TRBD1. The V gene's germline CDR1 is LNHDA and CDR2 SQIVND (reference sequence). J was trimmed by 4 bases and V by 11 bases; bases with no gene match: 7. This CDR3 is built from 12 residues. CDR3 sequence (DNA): TGTGCCGGCCGGGACAGCCTCTATGGCTACACCTTC. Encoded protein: CAGRDSLYGYTF.

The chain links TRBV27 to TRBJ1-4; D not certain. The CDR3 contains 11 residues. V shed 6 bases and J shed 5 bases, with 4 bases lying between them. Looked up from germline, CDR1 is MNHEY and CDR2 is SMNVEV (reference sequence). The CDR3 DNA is TGTGCCAGCAGGGGAAATGAAAAACTGTTTTTT. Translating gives CASRGNEKLFF.

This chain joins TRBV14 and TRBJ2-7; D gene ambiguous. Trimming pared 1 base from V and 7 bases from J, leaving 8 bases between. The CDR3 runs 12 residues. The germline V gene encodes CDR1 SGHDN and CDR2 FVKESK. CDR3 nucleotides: TGTGCCAGCAGCCAAGTGAGGCGAGAGCAGTACTTC. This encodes CASSQVRREQYF.